One and the same sample provided the 25 T cell receptor beta chains below, sequenced in a study of T-cell memory formation after mild COVID-19. TCRdb called the 5' RACE reads again in MiXCR, with one record for every CDR3 protein. In the table there are about 360,000 distinct CDR3 sequences, approximately 13% of which are singletons. The sample was PBMCs or a T cell subset sorted from them (not recorded which). The receptor source for this set is a man between 18 and 35 years old who had mild COVID-19 (a few samples of this study predate the infection). Cell type and time point are not known.

V and J are TRBV20-1 and TRBJ2-3, with a possible D match to TRBD1 (6 bases). Trimming left V 2 bases short and J 8 bases short, with 14 bases between. The CDR3 totals 13 residues. In germline, CDR1 is DFQATT, CDR2 SNEGSKA (reference sequence). The CDR3 DNA reads as TGCAGTGCTAGACCCACAGGGTCCGCTACGCAGTATTTT. Protein sequence: CSARPTGSATQYF.

This clonotype was seen a few times. The chain joins TRBV11-2 to TRBJ2-5; TRBD2 matches 10 bases. Germline loops: CDR1 SGHAT, CDR2 FQNNGV. This CDR3 spans 15 amino acids. The V and J ends lost 4 bases and 2 bases, in that order; junction bases with no gene match: 4. DNA for the CDR3: TGTGCCAGCAGCTCGTGGACTAGCGGACAAGAGACCCAGTACTTC. It specifies CASSSWTSGQETQYF. Looking up the rest from reference TRBV11-2 and TRBJ2-5 gives the full variable domain: EAGVAQSPRYKIIEKRQSVAFWCNPISGHATLYWYQQILGQGPKLLIQFQNNGVVDDSQLPKDRFSAERLKGVDSTLKIQPAKLEDSAVYLCASSSWTSGQETQYFGPGTRLLVL.

The chain joins TRBV20-1 to TRBJ1-5; no definite D call. Germline lookup yields CDR1 DFQATT and CDR2 SNEGSKA (reference sequence). Trimming stripped 0 bases from V and 3 bases from J, with 9 bases between. The CDR3 sequence is 14 residues long. The CDR3 sequence is CSAREPDYNQPQHF. The DNA for the CDR3 is TGCAGTGCTAGAGAACCTGATTACAATCAGCCCCAGCATTTT.

This chain links TRBV7-9 with TRBJ2-7; D ambiguous. The CDR3 loop spans 12 amino acids. Germline CDR1 is SEHNR and CDR2 is FQNEAQ (reference sequence). V shed 3 bases and J shed 4 bases, with 7 bases lying between them. The DNA of the CDR3 is TGTGCCAGCAGCTTCGCGGATTACGAGCAGTACGTC. Translating it yields CASSFADYEQYV.

A few counts support this clonotype. The chain combines TRBV12-3 or TRBV12-4 with TRBJ1-1; D remains unclear. V was pared by 6 bases and J by 5 bases, with 13 bases between. This CDR3 contains 13 residues. Here the CDR3 reads CASSLTPLTEAFF. The CDR3, as DNA: TGTGCCAGCAGCTTGACCCCCTTGACTGAAGCTTTCTTT.

This clonotype was observed a handful of times. The chain couples TRBV7-2 to TRBJ1-5, with D tentatively TRBD1 (6 bases). V was cut by 1 base and J by 5 bases, with 15 bases left in between. The CDR3 extends over 16 amino acids. Germline CDR1 SGHTA, CDR2 FQGNSA. The CDR3 protein is CASSLGVGGEDQPQHF. The CDR3 region has the DNA TGTGCCAGCAGCTTAGGCGTCGGGGGCGAGGATCAGCCCCAGCATTTT.

This sequence joins TRBV20-1 and TRBJ1-2; D may be TRBD1 (6 bases). From germline, CDR1 is DFQATT and CDR2 SNEGSKA (reference sequence). This CDR3 comprises 15 residues. Trimming pared 6 bases from V and 7 bases from J, leaving 24 bases between. CDR3 loop: CSARRGRGQLLGYTF. DNA for the CDR3: TGCAGTGCCAGGAGAGGGCGGGGGCAGCTACTTGGCTACACCTTC.

This clonotype showed up just a few times. The chain uses TRBV24-1 and TRBJ2-1; tentative D call: TRBD1 (7 bases). Per the germline V gene, CDR1 is KGHDR and CDR2 is SFDVKD. The CDR3 is made up of 17 amino acids. The V end was cut by 3 bases, the J end by 4 bases, with 18 bases between. CDR3 sequence reads: CATSDNRGSGPYNEQFF. In DNA, the CDR3 is TGTGCCACCAGTGATAACAGGGGTAGCGGACCGTACAATGAGCAGTTCTTC.

Only a few counts were recorded for this clonotype. V is TRBV11-2 and J is TRBJ2-3; TRBD1 or TRBD2 may be the D gene (5 bases each). The CDR3 spans 17 residues. V was pared by 0 bases and J by 3 bases, with 16 bases between. From germline, CDR1 is SGHAT and CDR2 FQNNGV. CDR3 DNA: TGTGCCAGCAGCTTAGATGTGGGGGTCGGTGTGACAGATACGCAGTATTTT. Protein: CASSLDVGVGVTDTQYF.

The gene calls are TRBV20-1 and TRBJ1-2, with 8 bases matching TRBD1. Losses at the gene ends were 2 bases for V and 2 bases for J; bases not matched to a gene: 13. The CDR3 has 17 amino acids. Germline CDR1 and CDR2: DFQATT and SNEGSKA (reference sequence). The CDR3 protein is CSARKSSTGDRNYGYTF. Written as DNA, the CDR3 is TGCAGTGCTAGAAAGTCTTCGACAGGGGATAGAAACTATGGCTACACCTTC.

This chain links TRBV6-4 with TRBJ1-6; unclear D gene. Germline assignment: CDR1 MRHNA and CDR2 SNTAGT. Between the trimmed V and J ends, which lost 0 bases and 2 bases, there was a span of 8 bases. This CDR3 region has 16 residues. Written as DNA, the CDR3 is TGTGCCAGCAGTGACTCTGAGGGAACCTATAATTCACCCCTCCACTTT. Translated, it gives CASSDSEGTYNSPLHF.

Comment on this clonotype: A single base separates this from a much larger clone, so it may be a read error. The V gene is TRBV5-5, the J gene TRBJ2-5; weak D call: TRBD1 (5 bases). Germline CDR1 reads SGHKS; CDR2 reads YYEKEE (reference sequence). The length of the CDR3 is 18 residues. CDR3 coding DNA: TGTGCCAGCAGCTTTAATCCTCTAACAGGAGTCCTCCAAGATACCCAGTACTTC. It encodes CASSFNPLTGVLQDTQYF. Full variable domain (missing parts from reference TRBV5-5 and TRBJ2-5): DAGVTQSPTHLIKTRGQQVTLRCSPISGHKSVSWYQQVLGQGPQFIFQYYEKEERGRGNFPDRFSARQFPNYSSELNVNALLLGDSALYLCASSFNPLTGVLQDTQYFGPGTRLLVL.

V is TRBV24-1 and J is TRBJ2-3; the D gene could be TRBD1 or TRBD2 (6 bases each). Germline V gene data show CDR1 as KGHDR and CDR2 as SFDVKD. CDR3 length: 16 amino acids. The V gene lost 1 base and the J gene lost 0 bases, with 10 bases spanning the gap. The CDR3 spells CATSDLGGGSTDTQYF. The CDR3 DNA follows: TGTGCCACCAGTGATTTAGGAGGGGGTAGCACAGATACGCAGTATTTT.

This clonotype was seen a few times. The chain recombines TRBV7-3 with TRBJ2-2, with 15 bases identical to TRBD2. After removal of 5 bases from V and 3 bases from J, the junction contained 7 bases not matched to a gene. The CDR3 contains 18 residues. Germline V lookup: CDR1 SGHTA, CDR2 FQGTGA. The CDR3 loop is CASSPMGLAGGYTGELFF. DNA of the CDR3: TGTGCCAGCAGCCCTATGGGACTAGCGGGGGGATACACCGGGGAGCTGTTTTTT.

This clonotype was detected a few times. The genes are TRBV9 and TRBJ2-1, with 7 bases lining up with TRBD1. The CDR3 spans 15 residues. The germline V gene has CDR1 SGDLS and CDR2 YYNGEE. V was clipped by 6 bases and J by 3 bases; unmatched bases: 9. The CDR3 sequence is CASTQTGVGYNEQFF. Written as DNA, the CDR3 is TGTGCCAGCACCCAAACAGGGGTCGGCTACAATGAGCAGTTCTTC.

Many counts were recorded for this clonotype. J is TRBJ2-7 and V is TRBV5-6, with D unresolved. Deletions cut 4 bases from V and 7 bases from J, with 12 bases between. The CDR3 extends over 12 amino acids. Germline V gene lookup returns CDR1 SGHDT and CDR2 YYEEEE. The CDR3 is CASSASPEEQYV. CDR3 DNA: TGTGCCAGCAGCGCGAGCCCCGAGGAGCAGTACGTC.

The rearrangement links TRBV7-9 to TRBJ2-1; unclear D gene. This CDR3 is 13 amino acids long. The V end was cut by 4 bases, the J end by 12 bases, with 16 bases between. CDR1 and CDR2 from the germline V gene are SEHNR and FQNEAQ (reference sequence). CDR3 nucleotides: TGTGCCAGCAGCTGGATCGAGGCGGTTGGGCAGTTCTTC. Its translation: CASSWIEAVGQFF.

This clonotype turned up a few times. The rearrangement links TRBV5-4 to TRBJ2-3; D unresolved. CDR1 is SGHNT, CDR2 YYREEE, per germline (reference sequence). The CDR3 has 14 amino acids. Trimming pared 2 bases from V and 2 bases from J, leaving 9 bases between. The CDR3 DNA reads TGTGCCAGCAGCTTTAGGAGTTACACAGATACGCAGTATTTT. Amino acid sequence: CASSFRSYTDTQYF.

J is TRBJ2-3 and V is TRBV7-8, with D hard to call. CDR1 and CDR2 (germline): SGHVS, FQNEAQ. V lost 3 bases and J 2 bases, leaving 12 bases between the germline ends. CDR3 length equals 15 residues. CDR3 loop: CASSFSSYSTDTQYF. The DNA for the CDR3 is TGTGCCAGCAGCTTTTCCAGCTATTCCACAGATACGCAGTATTTT.

The rearrangement joins TRBV11-2 to TRBJ2-6, with D maybe TRBD2 (5 bases). The CDR3 runs 16 residues. Per the germline V gene, CDR1 is SGHAT and CDR2 is FQNNGV. Trimming removed 0 bases at V and 0 bases at J, with 6 bases between. CDR3 sequence reads: CASSLDAGSGANVLTF. The CDR3 DNA reads TGTGCCAGCAGCTTAGACGCGGGCTCTGGGGCCAACGTCCTGACTTTC.

This clonotype has only a few counts. The V call is TRBV6-1, the J call TRBJ1-2; 9 bases line up with TRBD1. The germline gives CDR1 MNHNS, CDR2 SASEGT. The V gene end was trimmed by 7 bases and the J gene end by 4 bases; junction bases not matched to a gene: 7. The CDR3 spans 14 residues. The CDR3 loop is CASTTGQGAYGYTF. The CDR3 DNA sequence: TGTGCCAGCACCACGGGACAGGGAGCCTATGGCTACACCTTC.

About this clonotype itself: A much bigger clone sits one base away, suggesting this may be a read error. The chain recombines TRBV5-6 with TRBJ2-4, with D possibly being TRBD2 (5 bases). The CDR3 runs to 14 residues. Germline CDR1 is SGHDT and CDR2 is YYEEEE. Trimming took off 5 bases at V and 8 bases at J, with 17 bases between the two ends. CDR3 loop: CASRSWTGSDIQYF. CDR3 DNA: TGTGCCAGCAGATCTTGGACGGGGTCAGACATTCAGTACTTC.

The chain is built from TRBV7-2 and TRBJ2-3; 10 positions agree with TRBD2. V was clipped by 5 bases and J by 2 bases; unmatched bases: 7. Germline assignment: CDR1 SGHTA and CDR2 FQGNSA. The length of the CDR3 is 16 residues. The CDR3 loop reads CASSPRTSGFTDTQYF. DNA for the CDR3: TGTGCCAGCAGCCCACGGACTAGCGGTTTCACAGATACGCAGTATTTT.

This clonotype occurred a few times. The chain couples TRBV7-8 to TRBJ1-6; D not certain. The germline V gene has CDR1 SGHVS and CDR2 FQNEAQ. The germline V and J ends were trimmed by 0 bases and 9 bases, with 9 bases remaining between them. This CDR3 has 14 residues. CDR3 nucleotide sequence: TGTGCCAGCAGCTTAGCGCTTGGTGGTTCACCCCTCCACTTT. Its translation is CASSLALGGSPLHF.

This sequence joins TRBV4-2 and TRBJ2-7, with TRBD2 matching over 10 bases. The V gene end was trimmed by 5 bases and the J gene end by 5 bases; junction bases not matched to a gene: 6. This CDR3 comprises 14 residues. Germline assignment: CDR1 LGHNA and CDR2 YNFKEQ. The CDR3 coding sequence is TGTGCCAGCAGCGATTCTACTAGCGGGAACGAGCAGTACTTC. This encodes CASSDSTSGNEQYF.